This TCR beta chain was captured in a study of vaccination and CD4 T cells after COVID-19. About the study: Post-vaccination specimens were collected at a median of roughly 68 days following dose two (range 14 to 241).

Time point defined: late sampling 161 to 241 days after vaccination in a few convalescent patients. Treatment meaning: roughly 10-day PBMC culture with coronavirus spike peptide pools or control peptides (ViraFEST assay). PCR positivity was dated March to December 2020, before US Alpha, Beta and Delta variants. CD4+ T cells that had been cultured provided DNA sequenced with the Oncomine TCR Beta short-read assay. TCRdb re-called the PCR reads with MiXCR, one entry per CDR3 protein. The sample consists of tens of thousands of distinct CDR3 sequences, about 33% of them appearing once. Worth noting for this clonotype: Antigen: not known.

Specimen: CD4+ T cells from blood, cultured in vitro, collected about 7 months after SARS-CoV-2 vaccination. The sequence came from a human donor who had recovered from COVID-19.

DNA for the CDR3: TGTGCCAGTAGTATTGTCTCCGGGTTTAGAGCAGATACGCAGTATTTT. This encodes CASSIVSGFRADTQYF. The chain uses TRBV19 and TRBJ2-3; D unclear. Germline V gives CDR1 LNHDA, CDR2 SQIVND (reference sequence). V was trimmed by 3 bases and J by 4 bases, leaving 17 bases between them. The CDR3 consists of 16 residues.